This TCR beta chain was captured by sequencing in a study of identical twins. Findings and limits, study-wide: The models systematically underestimated how much out-of-frame TCR alpha was shared in monozygotic twins. Cord blood beta clonotypes present at high abundance carried fewer insertions; no such pattern appeared in memory repertoires.

TCRdb recomputed calls from the 5' RACE reads with MiXCR, one row per CDR3 protein. The data contain about 530,000 distinct CDR3 sequences, about 20% of them seen just once; the ten biggest clones take up approximately 0.49%. The CDR3 extends over 17 amino acids. V lost 7 bases, J lost 6 bases, and 18 bases stayed unmatched. Per the germline V gene, CDR1 is SGHVS and CDR2 is FQNEAQ. To note about this clonotype: Its antigen is currently unknown.

These data were also reused for a study on yellow fever vaccine responses in identical twins. From that second work: Twins' vaccine T cell response reportedly seemed partly convergent, partly personalized.

This TCR came from a woman between 18 and 29 years old in good health. The chain has TRBV7-8 and TRBJ2-3; 8 bases match TRBD2. The sample was CD4+ T cells sorted from blood. This CDR3 is CASTDRVPGLGFDTQYF. The CDR3 DNA is TGTGCCAGCACCGATAGAGTTCCGGGACTAGGCTTCGATACGCAGTATTTT.